Each of the 28 T cell receptor beta chains below was sequenced from the same sample in a study of CD8 T cells in ankylosing spondylitis. MiXCR, applied by TCRdb to the 5' RACE reads, yields one record per CDR3 protein. The data contain under 170,000 distinct CDR3 sequences, under 45% of them seen just once; the ten biggest clones take up 13% to 15%. The sequenced material came from synovial fluid, either unsorted or a sorted T cell fraction (not recorded which). The receptors were sampled from a male donor with ankylosing spondylitis.

The rearrangement joins TRBV10-3 to TRBJ1-6; D call uncertain. Germline assignment: CDR1 ENHRY and CDR2 SYGVKD. The CDR3 is made up of 16 amino acids. Trimming removed 4 bases from V and 0 bases from J, with 10 bases in between. For the CDR3, the DNA is TGTGCCATCAGTGGACACCACAGCTCCTATAATTCACCCCTCCACTTT. Residues: CAISGHHSSYNSPLHF.

The chain combines TRBV5-6 with TRBJ2-1; 10 nucleotides line up with TRBD2. V dropped 0 bases and J dropped 3; count of bases not matched to a gene: 3. The CDR3 runs 16 residues. The germline V gene has CDR1 SGHDT and CDR2 YYEEEE. The CDR3 DNA reads TGTGCCAGCAGCTTGGCTAGCGGGGGATACTACAATGAGCAGTTCTTC. Its protein product is CASSLASGGYYNEQFF.

This chain connects TRBV12-3 or TRBV12-4 to TRBJ1-1; D ambiguous. The ends were cut back, 6 bases at V and 0 bases at J, with 8 bases in the middle. The CDR3 loop spans 13 amino acids. CDR3 in amino acids: CASSRVMNTEAFF. CDR3 nucleotides: TGTGCCAGCAGCAGAGTTATGAACACTGAAGCTTTCTTT.

This clonotype was recorded at least ten times. The J gene is TRBJ2-3, the V gene TRBV5-6, with 10 bases lining up with TRBD1. The germline V gene has CDR1 SGHDT and CDR2 YYEEEE. V trimming: 9 bases; J trimming: 4 bases; junction bases outside the gene matches: 14. The CDR3 length is 16 residues. The chain's CDR3 is CATRNAGTGVADTQYF. CDR3 coding DNA: TGTGCCACCCGGAACGCCGGGACAGGGGTTGCAGATACGCAGTATTTT.

This clonotype has a handful of counts. This chain uses TRBV5-1 with TRBJ2-6; D unresolved. Germline CDR1 reads SGHRS; CDR2 reads YFSETQ. V was cut by 2 bases and J by 2 bases, with 2 bases left in between. The CDR3 length is 13 residues. The DNA for the CDR3 is TGCGCCAGCAGCTTTGCTGGGGCCAACGTCCTGACTTTC. This gives the protein CASSFAGANVLTF.

The chain carries TRBV10-3 and TRBJ1-1; D unclear. Germline CDR1 is ENHRY and CDR2 is SYGVKD. With 2 bases removed from V and 1 base from J, the gap between germline ends came to 11 bases. This CDR3 spans 15 amino acids. CDR3 amino acids: CAISERRRGNTEAFF. In DNA form, the CDR3 reads TGTGCCATCAGTGAGAGACGGCGGGGGAACACTGAAGCTTTCTTT.

The genes are TRBV6-5 and TRBJ2-7; D remains ambiguous. The CDR3 length is 16 residues. Trimming stripped 0 bases from V and 2 bases from J, with 14 bases between. Germline V CDR1 and CDR2: MNHEY, SVGAGI. CDR3 DNA: TGTGCCAGCAGTTACTCGGGTATAAGGCCACCCTACGAGCAGTACTTC. Translating it yields CASSYSGIRPPYEQYF.

The chain has TRBV30 and TRBJ2-1; TRBD1 might be the D (5 bases). The germline CDR1 and CDR2 sequences are GTSNPN and SVGIG (reference sequence). There are 14 residues in the CDR3. The V gene lost 3 bases and the J gene lost 3 bases, with 12 bases spanning the gap. In DNA, the CDR3 is TGTGCCTGGAGCCCGACAGTACTCTACAATGAGCAGTTCTTC. This encodes CAWSPTVLYNEQFF.

The chain employs TRBV10-3 and TRBJ2-7; TRBD1 agrees at 7 bases. Germline V gene lookup returns CDR1 ENHRY and CDR2 SYGVKD. The CDR3 extends over 17 amino acids. With V trimmed by 2 bases and J by 0 bases, 10 bases remained unmatched. The DNA for the CDR3 is TGTGCCATCAGTGAGCCTCCCGGGACAGAGAGCTCCTACGAGCAGTACTTC. This codes for CAISEPPGTESSYEQYF.

The chain joins TRBV6-1 to TRBJ2-1, with 13 bases matching TRBD2. The CDR3 extends over 16 amino acids. CDR1 and CDR2 (germline): MNHNS, SASEGT. J lost 6 bases, V lost 2 bases, and 4 bases had no gene match. The CDR3 nucleotides are TGTGCCAGCAGTGAATGGGGGACTAGCGGGATCAATGAGCAGTTCTTC. It encodes CASSEWGTSGINEQFF.

There are a few counts of this clonotype. The V gene is TRBV3-1, the J gene TRBJ1-1; 9 bases map to TRBD1. The V segment lost 4 bases and the J segment 7 bases; nucleotides outside the gene matches: 4. The CDR3 spans 13 residues. Germline-derived CDR1 and CDR2 are LGHDT and YNNKEL (reference sequence). The DNA of the CDR3 is TGTGCCAGCAGCCCCGGGACAGGGTTTGAAGCTTTCTTT. It codes for CASSPGTGFEAFF.

The chain links TRBV7-2 to TRBJ1-6; 11 bases map to TRBD1. CDR3 length equals 16 residues. Trimming cost V 4 bases and J 6 bases; bases outside gene matches: 5. The germline V gene has CDR1 SGHTA and CDR2 FQGNSA. CDR3 in amino acids: CASSSSDRGLNSPLHF. CDR3 DNA: TGTGCCAGCAGCTCCTCGGACAGGGGGCTTAATTCACCCCTCCACTTT. Full variable domain (rest looked up from reference TRBV7-2 and TRBJ1-6): GAGVSQSPSNKVTEKGKDVELRCDPISGHTALYWYRQSLGQGLEFLIYFQGNSAPDKSGLPSDRFSAERTGGSVSTLTIQRTQQEDSAVYLCASSSSDRGLNSPLHFGNGTRLTVT.

This chain connects TRBV5-1 to TRBJ1-1; D is possibly TRBD1 (5 bases). CDR3 length: 15 amino acids. The germline V gene has CDR1 SGHRS and CDR2 YFSETQ. With 3 bases removed from V and 3 bases from J, the gap between germline ends came to 15 bases. The CDR3 DNA reads TGCGCCAGCAGCTCCGGAAAAGGGACCGACACTGAAGCTTTCTTT. Protein product: CASSSGKGTDTEAFF.

This clonotype was counted a few times. J is TRBJ1-1 and V is TRBV5-1; D gene uncertain. The CDR3 extends over 11 amino acids. V lost 7 bases and J 10 bases, leaving 14 bases between the germline ends. CDR1 is SGHRS and CDR2 is YFSETQ in the germline V gene. In nucleotides, the CDR3 is TGCGCCAGCGGCCACTATAAGGCAGCTTTCTTT. Translation gives CASGHYKAAFF.

The chain links TRBV18 to TRBJ2-7, with 9 bases that match TRBD1. This CDR3 is 15 amino acids long. Germline values: CDR1 KGHSH, CDR2 LQKENI. V was pared by 6 bases and J by 3 bases, with 9 bases of the junction left unmatched. The CDR3 loop reads CASSAPGQGLYEQYF. The CDR3 DNA sequence: TGTGCCAGCTCCGCCCCGGGACAGGGTCTCTACGAGCAGTACTTC.

The CDR3 bases are TGCGCCAGCAGCTTGGCCTGGGAAGAGACCCAGTACTTC. This codes for CASSLAWEETQYF. This sequence joins TRBV5-1 and TRBJ2-5; D unclear. The CDR3 is made up of 13 amino acids. The germline V gene encodes CDR1 SGHRS and CDR2 YFSETQ. Trimming pared 0 bases from V and 3 bases from J, leaving 6 bases between.

This clonotype was seen only a few times. This chain joins TRBV12-3 or TRBV12-4 and TRBJ2-3; D possibly corresponds to TRBD1 (6 bases). The CDR3 consists of 14 residues. V was pared by 6 bases and J by 6 bases, with 16 bases between. CDR3 loop: CASSRTVSRDTQYF. For the CDR3, the DNA is TGTGCCAGCAGCCGGACAGTCTCACGGGATACGCAGTATTTT.

This clonotype has only a few counts. The chain links TRBV30 to TRBJ2-1; TRBD1 aligns across 10 bases. The CDR3 has 15 amino acids. Per germline, CDR1 GTSNPN and CDR2 SVGIG (reference sequence). Trimming removed 1 base from V and 3 bases from J; junction bases left unmatched: 3. In DNA, the CDR3 is TGTGCCTGGAGTGCCGGGACAGGGGACTACAATGAGCAGTTCTTC. This sequence encodes CAWSAGTGDYNEQFF.

This chain connects TRBV25-1 to TRBJ1-2; D is possibly TRBD1 (5 bases). CDR1 is MGHDK and CDR2 is SYGVNS in the germline V gene. The length of the CDR3 is 10 residues. V was trimmed by 6 bases and J by 6 bases, leaving 5 bases between them. CDR3 in amino acids: CASRGHGYTF. CDR3 nucleotides: TGTGCCAGCAGGGGGCATGGCTACACCTTC.

This clonotype was counted only a few times. The J gene is TRBJ2-1, the V gene TRBV21-1; TRBD1, the table's D call, was not compared with the DNA. TRBV21-1 is classified as a pseudogene. This CDR3 is 15 amino acids long. The CDR3 DNA reads as TGTGCCAGCAGCAAAGAGGGGACAGGTGAGAATGAGCAGTTCTTC. Translating gives CASSKEGTGENEQFF.

The sample holds many counts of this clonotype. V is TRBV7-2 and J is TRBJ1-1; tentatively, D is TRBD1 (5 bases). Germline loops: CDR1 SGHTA, CDR2 FQGNSA. V was shortened by 1 base and J by 11 bases, with 20 bases between the two germline ends. This CDR3 is 15 amino acids long. The DNA of the CDR3 is TGTGCCAGCAGCTTAGGCCCCCAGACGGGACCGAGGGCTTTCTTT. Its protein is CASSLGPQTGPRAFF.

This chain joins TRBV20-1 and TRBJ2-1, with 9 bases aligning to TRBD2. Trimming at V came to 3 bases and at J to 6 bases, leaving 6 bases not matched to a gene. Per the germline V gene, CDR1 is DFQATT and CDR2 is SNEGSKA (reference sequence). CDR3 length: 14 residues. The CDR3 loop reads CSASRLAEVNEQFF. The CDR3, as DNA: TGCAGTGCTAGTCGACTAGCGGAGGTCAATGAGCAGTTCTTC.

V gene TRBV5-1 combines with J gene TRBJ1-2; TRBD1 agrees at 11 bases. Germline V gives CDR1 SGHRS, CDR2 YFSETQ. The CDR3 totals 14 residues. With V trimmed by 5 bases and J by 7 bases, 7 bases remained unmatched. In DNA form, the CDR3 reads TGCGCCAGCAGTCTGGGACAGGGGGACTCTGGCTACACCTTC. This codes for CASSLGQGDSGYTF.

J is TRBJ2-2 and V is TRBV15; D may match TRBD1 or TRBD2 (5 bases each). Germline CDR1 and CDR2: LNHNV and YYDKDF (reference sequence). This CDR3 is built from 17 residues. V was pared by 0 bases and J by 0 bases, with 11 bases between. The CDR3 coding sequence is TGTGCCACCAGCAGAGAAACGTGGGGGTCGAACACCGGGGAGCTGTTTTTT. This translates into CATSRETWGSNTGELFF. Together with reference TRBV15 and TRBJ2-2, the CDR3 gives the full variable domain: DAMVIQNPRYQVTQFGKPVTLSCSQTLNHNVMYWYQQKSSQAPKLLFHYYDKDFNNEADTPDNFQSRRPNTSFCFLDIRSPGLGDTAMYLCATSRETWGSNTGELFFGEGSRLTVL.

This clonotype was observed a handful of times. V gene TRBV4-2 combines with J gene TRBJ2-7, with D unresolved. CDR1 LGHNA and CDR2 YNFKEQ come from the germline V gene. V was shortened by 1 base and J by 2 bases, with 12 bases between the two germline ends. This CDR3 is 15 amino acids long. The CDR3, as DNA: TGTGCCAGCAGCCAAGGAGAAACGTATACCTACGAGCAGTACTTC. Amino acid sequence: CASSQGETYTYEQYF.

V gene TRBV7-6 combines with J gene TRBJ1-2; TRBD1 aligns across 7 bases. This CDR3 has 13 residues. Losses at the gene ends were 4 bases for V and 8 bases for J; bases not matched to a gene: 7. Germline values: CDR1 SGHVS, CDR2 FNYEAQ. CDR3 nucleotides: TGTGCCAGCAGCTGGGAGGGAGGGGGCGGCTACACCTTC. Protein product: CASSWEGGGGYTF.

This clonotype was picked up many times. The rearrangement links TRBV3-1 to TRBJ1-2; maybe TRBD1 (6 bases). The germline gives CDR1 LGHDT, CDR2 YNNKEL (reference sequence). Trimming shortened V by 4 bases and J by 5 bases, and 8 bases separated the two germline ends. This CDR3 is built from 12 residues. The CDR3 reads CASSPTGYGYTF. CDR3 sequence (DNA): TGTGCCAGCAGCCCTACAGGGTATGGCTACACCTTC.

J is TRBJ1-2 and V is TRBV10-3; TRBD1 matches 7 bases. The CDR3 is 14 residues long. CDR1 is ENHRY and CDR2 is SYGVKD in the germline V gene. With V trimmed by 2 bases and J by 5 bases, 5 bases remained unmatched. The CDR3 DNA reads TGTGCCATCAGTGAGGACAGGGACATTTATGGCTACACCTTC. Its translation is CAISEDRDIYGYTF.